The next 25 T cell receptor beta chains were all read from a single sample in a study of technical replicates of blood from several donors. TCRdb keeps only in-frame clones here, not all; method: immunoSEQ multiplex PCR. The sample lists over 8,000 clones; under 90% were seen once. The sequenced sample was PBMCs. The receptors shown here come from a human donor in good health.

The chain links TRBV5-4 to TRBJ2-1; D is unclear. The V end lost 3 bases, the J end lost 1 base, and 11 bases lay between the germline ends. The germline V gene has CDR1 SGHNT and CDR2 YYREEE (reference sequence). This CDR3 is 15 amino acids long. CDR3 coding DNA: TGTGCCAGCAGCTCGGCAGAGAGGTCCTACAATGAGCAGTTCTTC. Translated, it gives CASSSAERSYNEQFF.

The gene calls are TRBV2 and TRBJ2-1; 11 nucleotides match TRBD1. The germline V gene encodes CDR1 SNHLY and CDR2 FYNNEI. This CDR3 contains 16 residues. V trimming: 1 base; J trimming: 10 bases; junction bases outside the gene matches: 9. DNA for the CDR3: TGTGCCAGCAGTGAAGTAGGTAGGGACAGGGGGAAAGAGCAGTTCTTC. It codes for CASSEVGRDRGKEQFF.

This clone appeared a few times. The CDR3 region has the DNA TGTGCCAGCAGTTTGGGACAGGGATTTGCCGAGCAGTACTTC. It translates to CASSLGQGFAEQYF. The gene calls are TRBV7-9 and TRBJ2-7, with 9 bases aligning to TRBD1. Germline loops: CDR1 SEHNR, CDR2 FQNEAQ (reference sequence). V dropped 6 bases and J dropped 6; count of bases not matched to a gene: 9. The CDR3 sequence is 14 residues long.

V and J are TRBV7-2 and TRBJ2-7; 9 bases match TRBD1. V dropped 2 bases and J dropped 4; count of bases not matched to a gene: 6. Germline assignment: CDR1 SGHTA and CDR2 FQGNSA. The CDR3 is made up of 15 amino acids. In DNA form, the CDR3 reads TGTGCCAGCAGCTTACCCCTGGGACAGGGATACGAGCAGTACTTC. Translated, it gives CASSLPLGQGYEQYF.

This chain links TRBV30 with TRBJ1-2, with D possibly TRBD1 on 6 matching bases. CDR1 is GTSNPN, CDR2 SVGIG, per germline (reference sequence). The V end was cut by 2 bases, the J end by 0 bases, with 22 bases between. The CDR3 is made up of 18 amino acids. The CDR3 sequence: CAWSSFTGTPGANYGYTF. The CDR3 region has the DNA TGTGCCTGGAGTTCCTTTACAGGGACCCCTGGAGCTAACTATGGCTACACCTTC.

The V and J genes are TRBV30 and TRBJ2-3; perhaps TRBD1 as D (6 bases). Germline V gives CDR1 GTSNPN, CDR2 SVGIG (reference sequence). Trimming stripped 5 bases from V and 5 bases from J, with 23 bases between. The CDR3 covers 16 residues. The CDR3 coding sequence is TGTGCCTGGGTCCCAGGGGATGGCCTTCGTCTAGATACGCAGTATTTT. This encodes CAWVPGDGLRLDTQYF.

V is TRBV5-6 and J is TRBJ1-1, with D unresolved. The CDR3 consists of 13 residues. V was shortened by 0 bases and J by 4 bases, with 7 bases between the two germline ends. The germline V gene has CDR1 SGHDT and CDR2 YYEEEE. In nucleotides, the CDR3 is TGTGCCAGCAGCTTGGGGCCTGGCACTGAAGCTTTCTTT. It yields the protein CASSLGPGTEAFF.

The CDR3 DNA reads TGTGCCAGCAGGCCGTGGGACAGGGGAATATCGGGTGATGGCTACACCTTC. It specifies CASRPWDRGISGDGYTF. V usage is TRBV4-2 and J usage is TRBJ1-2, with 10 bases identical to TRBD1. V was pared by 6 bases and J by 6 bases, with 16 bases of the junction left unmatched. Germline CDR1 LGHNA, CDR2 YNFKEQ. CDR3 length: 17 amino acids.

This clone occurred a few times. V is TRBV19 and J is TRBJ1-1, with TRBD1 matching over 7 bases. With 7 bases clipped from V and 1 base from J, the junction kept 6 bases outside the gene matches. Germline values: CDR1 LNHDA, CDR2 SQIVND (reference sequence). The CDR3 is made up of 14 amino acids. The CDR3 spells CASMEGTANTEAFF. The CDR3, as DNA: TGTGCCAGTATGGAGGGGACAGCGAACACTGAAGCTTTCTTT.

The DNA of the CDR3 is TGTGCCAGCAGCCTCCGACTAGCGGGAGTCTACGAGCAGTACTTC. It yields the protein CASSLRLAGVYEQYF. The J gene is TRBJ2-7, the V gene TRBV7-2; 12 nucleotides align to TRBD2. Looked up from germline, CDR1 is SGHTA and CDR2 is FQGNSA. This CDR3 comprises 15 residues. V lost 5 bases, J lost 3 bases, and 5 bases stayed unmatched.

DNA of the CDR3: TGCAGCGTTGGAAGGGGACTAGCGTACGAGCAGTACTTC. Encoded protein: CSVGRGLAYEQYF. The gene calls are TRBV29-1 and TRBJ2-7; 10 bases fit TRBD2. CDR3 length: 13 residues. Losses at the gene ends were 4 bases for V and 4 bases for J; bases not matched to a gene: 4. CDR1 SQVTM and CDR2 ANQGSEA come from the germline V gene.

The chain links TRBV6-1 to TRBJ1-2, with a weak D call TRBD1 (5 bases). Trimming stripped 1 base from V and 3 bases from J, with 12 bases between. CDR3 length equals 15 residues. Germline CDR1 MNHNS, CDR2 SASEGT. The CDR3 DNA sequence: TGTGCCAGCAGTGAAGGGAGGGGAGGCGACTATGGCTACACCTTC. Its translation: CASSEGRGGDYGYTF.

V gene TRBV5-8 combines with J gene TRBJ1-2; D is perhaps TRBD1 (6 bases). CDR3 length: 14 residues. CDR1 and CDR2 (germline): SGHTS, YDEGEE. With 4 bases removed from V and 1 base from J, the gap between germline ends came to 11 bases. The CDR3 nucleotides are TGTGCCAGCAGCCCGTGGACAGTTAACTATGGCTACACCTTC. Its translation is CASSPWTVNYGYTF.

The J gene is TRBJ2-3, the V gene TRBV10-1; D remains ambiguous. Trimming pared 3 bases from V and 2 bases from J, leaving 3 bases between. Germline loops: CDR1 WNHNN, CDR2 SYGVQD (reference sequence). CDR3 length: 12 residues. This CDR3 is CASSDYTDTQYF. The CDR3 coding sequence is TGCGCCAGCAGTGACTACACAGATACGCAGTATTTT.

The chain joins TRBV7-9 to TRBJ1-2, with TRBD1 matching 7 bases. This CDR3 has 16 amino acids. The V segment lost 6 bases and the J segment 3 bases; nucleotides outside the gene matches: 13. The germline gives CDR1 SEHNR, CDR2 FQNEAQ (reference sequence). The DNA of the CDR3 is TGTGCCAGCAGTTTAATCGAGGGACAGCCCTACTATGGCTACACCTTC. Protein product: CASSLIEGQPYYGYTF.

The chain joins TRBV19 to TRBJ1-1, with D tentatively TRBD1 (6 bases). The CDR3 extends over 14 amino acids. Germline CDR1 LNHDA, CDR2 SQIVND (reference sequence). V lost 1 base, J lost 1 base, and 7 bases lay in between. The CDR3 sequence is CASSIAGQNTEAFF. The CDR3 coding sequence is TGTGCCAGTAGTATAGCGGGACAGAACACTGAAGCTTTCTTT.

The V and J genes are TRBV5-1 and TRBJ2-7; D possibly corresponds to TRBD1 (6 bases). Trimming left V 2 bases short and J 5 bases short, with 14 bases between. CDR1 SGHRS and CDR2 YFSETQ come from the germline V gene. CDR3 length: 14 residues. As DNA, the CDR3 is TGCGCCAGCAGCTTTGACAGGTCGTCCGACGAGCAGTACTTC. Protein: CASSFDRSSDEQYF.

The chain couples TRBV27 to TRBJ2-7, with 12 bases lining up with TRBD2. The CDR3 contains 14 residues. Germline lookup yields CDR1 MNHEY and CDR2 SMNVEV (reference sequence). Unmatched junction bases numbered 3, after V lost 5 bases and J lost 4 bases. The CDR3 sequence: CASSNLAGGYEQYF. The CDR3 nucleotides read TGTGCCAGCAGTAATCTAGCGGGAGGGTACGAGCAGTACTTC.

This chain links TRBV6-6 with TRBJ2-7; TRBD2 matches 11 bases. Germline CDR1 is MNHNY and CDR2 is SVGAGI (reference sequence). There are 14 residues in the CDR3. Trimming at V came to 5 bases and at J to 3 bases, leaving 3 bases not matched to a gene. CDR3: CASSRLAGLYEQYF. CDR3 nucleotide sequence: TGTGCCAGCAGTAGACTAGCGGGGCTCTACGAGCAGTACTTC.

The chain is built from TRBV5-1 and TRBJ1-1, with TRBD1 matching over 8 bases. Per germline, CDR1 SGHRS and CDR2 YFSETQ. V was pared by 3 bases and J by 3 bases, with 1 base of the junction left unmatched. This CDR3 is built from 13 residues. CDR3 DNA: TGCGCCAGCAGCTCGACAGGGGACACTGAAGCTTTCTTT. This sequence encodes CASSSTGDTEAFF. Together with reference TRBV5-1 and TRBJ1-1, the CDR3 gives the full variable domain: KAGVTQTPRYLIKTRGQQVTLSCSPISGHRSVSWYQQTPGQGLQFLFEYFSETQRNKGNFPGRFSGRQFSNSRSEMNVSTLELGDSALYLCASSSTGDTEAFFGQGTRLTVV.

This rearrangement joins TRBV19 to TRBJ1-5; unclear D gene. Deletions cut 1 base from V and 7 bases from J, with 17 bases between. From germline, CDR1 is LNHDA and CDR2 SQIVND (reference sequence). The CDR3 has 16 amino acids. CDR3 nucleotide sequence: TGTGCCAGTAGTATAGGAATCACGGCGGGGATCCAGCCCCAGCATTTT. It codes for CASSIGITAGIQPQHF. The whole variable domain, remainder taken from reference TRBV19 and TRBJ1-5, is DGGITQSPKYLFRKEGQNVTLSCEQNLNHDAMYWYRQDPGQGLRLIYYSQIVNDFQKGDIAEGYSVSREKKESFPLTVTSAQKNPTAFYLCASSIGITAGIQPQHFGDGTRLSIL.

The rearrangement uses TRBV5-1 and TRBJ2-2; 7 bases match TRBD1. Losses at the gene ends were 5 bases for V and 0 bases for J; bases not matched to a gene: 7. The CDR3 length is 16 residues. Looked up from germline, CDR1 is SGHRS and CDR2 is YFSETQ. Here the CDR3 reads CASRQGPSTNTGELFF. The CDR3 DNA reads TGCGCCAGCAGACAGGGGCCTTCTACGAACACCGGGGAGCTGTTTTTT.

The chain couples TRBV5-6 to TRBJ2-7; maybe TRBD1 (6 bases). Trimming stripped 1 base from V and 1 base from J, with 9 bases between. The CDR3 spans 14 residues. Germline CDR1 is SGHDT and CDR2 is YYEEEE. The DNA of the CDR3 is TGTGCCAGCAGCTTGTTCGACAGGTCCTACGAGCAGTACTTC. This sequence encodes CASSLFDRSYEQYF.

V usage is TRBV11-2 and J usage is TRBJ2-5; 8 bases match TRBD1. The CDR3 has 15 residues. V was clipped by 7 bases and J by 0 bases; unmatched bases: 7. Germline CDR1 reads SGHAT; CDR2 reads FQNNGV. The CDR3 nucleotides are TGTGCCAGCAACAGGGGGACCTCCTACCAAGAGACCCAGTACTTC. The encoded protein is CASNRGTSYQETQYF.

Written as DNA, the CDR3 is TGTGCCATCAGTGCAGGACTAGCGGGAGTTTCCGAGCAGTACTTC. Translated: CAISAGLAGVSEQYF. The chain uses TRBV10-3 and TRBJ2-7, with 13 bases aligning to TRBD2. After removal of 4 bases from V and 6 bases from J, the junction contained 6 bases not matched to a gene. The CDR3 is made up of 15 amino acids. Germline V gene data show CDR1 as ENHRY and CDR2 as SYGVKD.